The entry that follows covers one T cell receptor (beta chain) sequence. Its antigen remains unidentified. Naive CD8 populations comprised CD45RO-negative cells positively selected for CCR7, excluding terminally differentiated effector memory CD45RA+ cells. This sample is part of a study of shared clonotypes between healthy human individuals. On the study more broadly: Donor composition was a couple of women and three men, aged 18 to 49. Three plates each covered CD4 naive and memory; CD8 naive two, CD8 memory one. General observations from the study: Sequencing depth was predicted to influence how clonotypes are shared among donors. Compared with clonotypes that all four donors shared, non-shared clonotypes had lower generation probabilities.

This CDR3 has 15 residues. The V gene end was trimmed by 7 bases and the J gene end by 5 bases; junction bases not matched to a gene: 12. Per the germline V gene, CDR1 is SNHLY and CDR2 is FYNNEI. Only in-frame clones appear in the TCRdb table, and some are missing; sequencing was by immunoSEQ multiplex PCR. Altogether roughly 600,000 clones are present, roughly 98% being singletons, with the ten largest covering 0.3%. This clonotype originated in a man younger than 45 in good health. Sequencing input: naive CD8+ T cells sorted from blood. This chain joins TRBV2 and TRBJ1-1; 8 positions match TRBD1. This CDR3 is CASTAPGGDGTEAFF. The CDR3 region has the DNA TGTGCCAGCACTGCCCCAGGGGGCGACGGGACTGAAGCTTTCTTT.